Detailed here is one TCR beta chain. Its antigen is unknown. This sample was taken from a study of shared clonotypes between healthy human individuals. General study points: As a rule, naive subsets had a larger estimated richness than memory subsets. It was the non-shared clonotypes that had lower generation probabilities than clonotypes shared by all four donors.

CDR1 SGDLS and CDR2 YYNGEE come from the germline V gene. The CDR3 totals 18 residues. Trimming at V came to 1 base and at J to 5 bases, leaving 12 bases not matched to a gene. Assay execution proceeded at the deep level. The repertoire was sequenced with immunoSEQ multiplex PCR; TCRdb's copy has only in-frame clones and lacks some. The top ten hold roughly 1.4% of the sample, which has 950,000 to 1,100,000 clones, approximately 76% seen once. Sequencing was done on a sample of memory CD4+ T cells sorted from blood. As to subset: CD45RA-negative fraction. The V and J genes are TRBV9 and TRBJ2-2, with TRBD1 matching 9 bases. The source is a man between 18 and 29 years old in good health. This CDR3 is CASSVNPGTGRYTGELFF. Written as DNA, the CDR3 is TGTGCCAGCAGCGTAAATCCAGGGACAGGGCGGTATACCGGGGAGCTGTTTTTT.